This T cell receptor beta chain was identified in a study of CD8+ T cells in alopecia areata. Comment on this clone: Its specificity is not known.

The CDR3 is made up of 17 amino acids. CDR1 SGHAT and CDR2 FQNNGV come from the germline V gene. Trimming took 3 bases from V and 11 from J, leaving 25 bases between them. As the sequencing template, cDNA was produced by extracting RNA and reverse transcribing it. Profiling relied on immunoSEQ multiplex PCR, and the TCRdb table lists in-frame clones only, not all of them. The top ten hold about 2.6% of the sample, which has 200,000 to 250,000 clones, approximately 45% seen once. The treatment was: oral pan-JAK inhibitor, 5-10 mg twice daily. Starting from PBMCs, sorting isolated CD4+ and CD8+ T cells. General study points: Scalp and blood samples kept many expanded lesional clones throughout tofacitinib. The link between baseline CD8+ expansion and response remains uncertain with one nonresponder. Scalp sequencing captures resident alphabeta T cells of normal skin too.

This clonotype originated in a human donor with alopecia areata. This sample comprised CD4+ T cells sorted from blood, obtained around week 36, from a patient treated with tofacitinib. The chain is built from TRBV11-2 and TRBJ1-4; D uncertain. For the CDR3, the DNA is TGTGCCAGCAGCTTGGAACCCCGTAGCCTAAGGGTCGACAAACTGTTTTTT. Translating gives CASSLEPRSLRVDKLFF.